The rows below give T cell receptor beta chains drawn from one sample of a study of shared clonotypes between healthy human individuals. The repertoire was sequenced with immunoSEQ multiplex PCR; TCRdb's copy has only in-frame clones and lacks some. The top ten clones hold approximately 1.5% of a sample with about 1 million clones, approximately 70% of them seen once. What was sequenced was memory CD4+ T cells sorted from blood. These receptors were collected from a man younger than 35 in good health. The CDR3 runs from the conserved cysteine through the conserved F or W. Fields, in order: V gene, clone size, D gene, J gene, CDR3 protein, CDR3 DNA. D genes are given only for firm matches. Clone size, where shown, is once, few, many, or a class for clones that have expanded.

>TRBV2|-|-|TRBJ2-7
CASGEGGEQYF
TGTGCCAGCGGTGAGGGGGGCGAGCAGTACTTC
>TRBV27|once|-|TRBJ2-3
CASSLQGRDTQYF
TGTGCCAGCAGTTTACAGGGTAGAGATACGCAGTATTTT
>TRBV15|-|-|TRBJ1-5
CATSRDGRGNQPQHF
TGTGCCACCAGCAGAGATGGAAGGGGTAATCAGCCCCAGCATTTT
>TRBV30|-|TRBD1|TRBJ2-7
CAWSAGQGYEQYF
TGTGCCTGGAGCGCGGGACAGGGCTACGAGCAGTACTTC
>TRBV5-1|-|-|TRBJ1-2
CASSPAGQANYGYTF
TGCGCCAGCAGCCCCGCGGGACAAGCTAACTATGGCTACACCTTC
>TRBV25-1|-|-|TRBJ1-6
CASTRGGYQSPLHF
TGTGCCAGCACCCGAGGAGGGTACCAATCACCCCTCCACTTT
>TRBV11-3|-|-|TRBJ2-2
CASSLSGAGELFF
TGTGCCAGCAGCTTATCGGGGGCCGGGGAGCTGTTTTTT
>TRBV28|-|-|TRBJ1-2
CASSPTGGMYGYTF
TGTGCCAGCAGTCCTACGGGAGGGATGTATGGCTACACCTTC
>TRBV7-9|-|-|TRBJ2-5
CASSSQGKAGETQYF
TGTGCCAGCAGCTCCCAGGGGAAGGCAGGGGAGACCCAGTACTTC
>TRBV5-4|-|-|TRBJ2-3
CASTSSGHLNTDTQYF
TGTGCCAGCACCTCATCGGGACACTTGAACACAGATACGCAGTATTTT
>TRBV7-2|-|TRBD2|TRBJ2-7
CASSLRLAGEHEQYF
TGTGCCAGCAGCTTGAGACTAGCGGGAGAGCACGAGCAGTACTTC
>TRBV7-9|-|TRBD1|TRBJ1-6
CASVDRDNSPLHF
TGTGCCAGCGTGGACAGGGATAATTCACCCCTCCACTTT
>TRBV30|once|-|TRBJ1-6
CAWRGNASPLHF
TGTGCCTGGAGAGGGAACGCCTCACCCCTCCACTTT
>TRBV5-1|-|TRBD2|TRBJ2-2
CASSFSGTTGELFF
TGCGCCAGCAGCTTTAGCGGGACAACCGGGGAGCTGTTTTTT
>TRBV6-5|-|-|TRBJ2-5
CASSRVEALAQYF
TGTGCCAGCAGCCGAGTGGAGGCCCTAGCGCAGTACTTC
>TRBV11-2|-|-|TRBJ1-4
CASSPAGGGAIEKLFF
TGTGCCAGCAGCCCGGCAGGTGGGGGAGCAATCGAAAAACTGTTTTTT
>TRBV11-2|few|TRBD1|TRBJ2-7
CASSRQGVLGEQYF
TGTGCCAGCAGCCGACAGGGGGTCTTAGGGGAGCAGTACTTC
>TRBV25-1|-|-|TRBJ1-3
CASSSRGLGGNTIYF
TGTGCCAGCAGTAGCCGGGGCTTGGGAGGAAACACCATATATTTT
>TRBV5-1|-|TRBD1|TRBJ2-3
CASSPGQGRATDTRYF
TGCGCCAGCAGCCCGGGACAGGGAAGGGCCACAGATACGCGGTATTTT
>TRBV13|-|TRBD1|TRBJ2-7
CASSFRQGAGNEQYF
TGTGCCAGCAGCTTTCGACAGGGGGCCGGTAACGAGCAGTACTTC
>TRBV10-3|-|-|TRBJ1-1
CAISNRATEAFF
TGTGCCATCAGTAACAGGGCCACTGAAGCTTTCTTT
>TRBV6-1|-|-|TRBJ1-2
CASSGQGLGGYTF
TGTGCCAGCAGTGGTCAGGGGCTAGGTGGCTACACCTTC
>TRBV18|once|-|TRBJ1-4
CASSQPDEKLFF
TGTGCCAGCTCACAGCCAGATGAAAAACTGTTTTTT
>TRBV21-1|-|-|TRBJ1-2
CASSKKGVRGEPRGFYGYTF
TGTGCCAGCAGCAAAAAAGGGGTCCGGGGAGAGCCGCGCGGATTCTATGGCTACACCTTC
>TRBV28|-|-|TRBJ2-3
CASSPGSTTDTQYF
TGTGCCAGCAGTCCAGGGTCCACTACAGATACGCAGTATTTT
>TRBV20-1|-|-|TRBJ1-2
CSASPGAGYTF
TGCAGTGCTAGTCCGGGGGCTGGCTACACCTTC
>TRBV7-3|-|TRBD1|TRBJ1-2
CASSQGGQGYGYTF
TGTGCCAGCAGCCAGGGGGGACAGGGGTATGGCTACACCTTC
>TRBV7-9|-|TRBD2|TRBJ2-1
CASSSWTSGGNEQFF
TGTGCCAGCAGCTCTTGGACTAGCGGGGGGAATGAGCAGTTCTTC
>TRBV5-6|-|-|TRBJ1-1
CASSLRRAEAFF
TGTGCCAGCAGCTTGAGGAGGGCTGAAGCTTTCTTT
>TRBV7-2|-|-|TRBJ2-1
CASSLAQDNEQFF
TGTGCCAGCAGCTTAGCTCAGGACAATGAGCAGTTCTTC
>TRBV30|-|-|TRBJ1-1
CAWTGGFLNTEAFF
TGTGCCTGGACCGGGGGGTTCCTGAATACTGAAGCTTTCTTT
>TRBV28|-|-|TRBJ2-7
CASSLPQGYEQYF
TGTGCCAGCAGTTTACCTCAGGGTTACGAGCAGTACTTC
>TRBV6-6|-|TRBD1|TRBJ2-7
CASRDRLAYEQYF
TGTGCCAGCAGGGACAGGTTGGCCTACGAGCAGTACTTC
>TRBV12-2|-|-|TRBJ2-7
CASRLPNSGGLGGFEQYF
TGTGCAAGTCGCTTGCCAAATAGCGGGGGCCTTGGAGGTTTCGAGCAGTACTTC
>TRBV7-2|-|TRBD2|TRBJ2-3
CASSMRGTGSTDTQYF
TGTGCCAGCAGCATGCGGGGGACGGGTAGCACAGATACGCAGTATTTT
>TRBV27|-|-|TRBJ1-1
CASLNTEAFF
TGTGCCAGTCTGAACACTGAAGCTTTCTTT
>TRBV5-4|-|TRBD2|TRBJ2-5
CASFGLAGPGGQETQYF
TGTGCCAGTTTCGGACTAGCGGGGCCTGGGGGCCAAGAGACCCAGTACTTC
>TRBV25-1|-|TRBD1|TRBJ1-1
CASRASAGGSAFF
TGTGCCAGCAGGGCGTCGGCAGGGGGCTCGGCTTTCTTT
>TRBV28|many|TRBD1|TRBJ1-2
CASSAPGQLYGYTF
TGTGCCAGCAGTGCCCCGGGACAGCTCTATGGCTACACCTTC
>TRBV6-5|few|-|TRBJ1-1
CASSEGRNTEAFF
TGTGCCAGCAGCGAAGGGAGGAACACTGAAGCTTTCTTT
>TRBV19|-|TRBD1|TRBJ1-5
CASSIPDRGRLWSSNQPQHF
TGTGCCAGTAGTATCCCCGACAGGGGGCGGTTGTGGAGCAGCAATCAGCCCCAGCATTTT